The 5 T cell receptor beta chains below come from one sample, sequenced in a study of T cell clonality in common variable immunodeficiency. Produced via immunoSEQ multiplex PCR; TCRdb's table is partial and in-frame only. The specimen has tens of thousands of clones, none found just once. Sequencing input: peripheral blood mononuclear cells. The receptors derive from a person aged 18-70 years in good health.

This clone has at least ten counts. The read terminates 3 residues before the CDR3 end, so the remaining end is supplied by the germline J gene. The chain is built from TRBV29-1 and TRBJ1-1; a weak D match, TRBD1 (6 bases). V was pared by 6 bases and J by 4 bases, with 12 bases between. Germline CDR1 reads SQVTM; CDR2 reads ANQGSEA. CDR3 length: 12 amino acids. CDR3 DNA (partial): TGCAGCGTGAGTGACAGGCTCACTGAA. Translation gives CSVSDRLTE. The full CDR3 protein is CSVSDRLTEAFF.

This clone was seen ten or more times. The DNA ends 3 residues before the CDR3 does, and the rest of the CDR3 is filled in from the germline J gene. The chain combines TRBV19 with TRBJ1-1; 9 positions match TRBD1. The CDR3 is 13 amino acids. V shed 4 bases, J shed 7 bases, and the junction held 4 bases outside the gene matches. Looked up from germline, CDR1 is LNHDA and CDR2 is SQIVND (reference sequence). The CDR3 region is CASSTGQGGEAFF. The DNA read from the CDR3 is TGTGCCAGTAGTACGGGACAGGGAGGTGAA. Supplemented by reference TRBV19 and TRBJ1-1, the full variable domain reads DGGITQSPKYLFRKEGQNVTLSCEQNLNHDAMYWYRQDPGQGLRLIYYSQIVNDFQKGDIAEGYSVSREKKESFPLTVTSAQKNPTAFYLCASSTGQGGEAFFGQGTRLTVV.

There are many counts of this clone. The part of the CDR3 DNA that was read is TGTGCCTGGAGTAGGTCAGGGGAGACC. Encoded protein: CAWSRSGET. The whole CDR3 sequence is CAWSRSGETQYF. The rearrangement joins TRBV30 to TRBJ2-5; tentatively, D is TRBD1 (5 bases). The sequence runs out 3 residues before the end of the CDR3; the remainder is reconstructed from the germline J gene. The CDR3 is made up of 12 amino acids. CDR1 is GTSNPN, CDR2 SVGIG, per germline (reference sequence). V lost 2 bases, J lost 5 bases, and 9 bases lay in between.

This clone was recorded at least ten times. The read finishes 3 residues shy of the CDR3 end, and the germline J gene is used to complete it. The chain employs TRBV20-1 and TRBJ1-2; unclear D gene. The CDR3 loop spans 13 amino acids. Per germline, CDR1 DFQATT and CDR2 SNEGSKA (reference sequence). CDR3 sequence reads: CSARALAETDYTF. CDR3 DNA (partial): TGCAGTGCTAGAGCACTAGCGGAGACTGAC.

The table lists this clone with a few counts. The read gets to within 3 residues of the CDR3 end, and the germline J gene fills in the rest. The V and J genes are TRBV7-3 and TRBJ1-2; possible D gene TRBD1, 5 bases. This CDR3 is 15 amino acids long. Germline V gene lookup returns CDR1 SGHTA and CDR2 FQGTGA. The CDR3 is CASSPNSGGVDDYTF. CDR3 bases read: TGTGCCAGCAGCCCGAATAGCGGGGGGGTAGATGAC.